This entry describes one T cell receptor beta chain. There are a few counts of this clonotype. Its antigen remains undetermined. Base qualities are not at hand, and no much larger clone is one base apart. V is pared back by 6 bases and J by 0 bases, with 6 bases lying between the germline termini. The germline V gene sets CDR1 to SQVTM and CDR2 to ANQGSEA. The CDR3 has 12 amino acids, counting the end cysteine and phenylalanine. CDR3 DNA only is kept here, 36 bases in frame from base 1. Libraries were made using PCR. The sequencing machine was an Illumina HiSeq 2500. To reduce PCR and sequencing biases, unique molecular identifiers were built into the TCR beta cDNA libraries. Per 1 to 10 million input T cells, approximately 500,000 cDNA molecules were obtained, such that each molecule approximated one T cell. Patient libraries were prepared and sequenced with the same protocol used for the earlier healthy control dataset. Within a given batch, samples were prepared together, multiplexed and sequenced on the same HiSeq lane. In the authors' own workflow: MIGEC was used to process the raw barcoded reads, and molecular identifier groups with only a single read were discarded before consensus assembly and CDR3 extraction. VDJtools was used for post-analysis of the clonotype tables, and diversity was normalized by down-sampling every dataset to the size of the smallest sample. In repertoire overlap clustering, CDR3 amino acid sequences, but not nucleotide sequences, were matched to correct batch-related cross-sample contamination. TCRdb took the public reads, trimmed them with fastp at Q25, ran MiXCR for clone calling and kept in-frame beta chains. Each CDR3 protein gets just one entry, which takes the most common genes and DNA from the rows behind it. The V and J calls here are based on TCRdb, not the publication. The table for this sample lists approximately 730,000 distinct CDR3 sequences; just under 30% of them were counted only once. The ten biggest clones cover around 0.6% of the sample.

This entry comes from a study of post-analysis software for immune sequencing data (dated by TCRdb to between 2014 and 2016). Regarding the study in general: The recorded disease courses included relapsing-remitting, secondary progressive and progressive-relapsing multiple sclerosis, and some patients had no subtype annotation. Patient repertoires were compared against ten to eleven previously published healthy control repertoires from donors aged 6 to 25 years. A subset of samples was prepared in parallel using single-end sample barcoding, then pooled and co-amplified after Illumina adapter ligation. Overall study outcomes, separate from this receptor: The control group was slightly older than the multiple sclerosis patient group. A handful of TRBV segments, including TRBV5-6, TRBV5-1 and TRBV20-1, were significantly more frequent in patients than controls. Direct clustering with F measure revealed strong co-clustering of samples prepared in the same batch, which led to a batch-effect correction. Multiple sclerosis patients had significantly lower normalized Chao1 diversity than controls, a result that suggests substantial peripheral T-cell clonal expansion.

To demonstrate the VDJtools post-analysis software, TCR beta repertoires were profiled from the peripheral blood of about 13 young patients with multiple sclerosis. Multiple sclerosis patients were children and adolescents aged roughly 6 to 16 years. This clonotype was obtained from a girl aged 5-17 years with multiple sclerosis. The material sequenced was blood. The receptor chain draws on TRBV29-1 and TRBJ2-4; TRBD2 is a weak D gene call, 6 bases matching. The CDR3 here reads CSVGLAKNIQYF. In nucleotides, the sequence is TGCAGCGTGGGACTAGCCAAAAACATTCAGTACTTC.